Listed below are T cell receptor beta chains from one sample, sequenced in a study of Ad26.COV2.S vaccination and SARS-CoV-2 variants. Assay used: immunoSEQ multiplex PCR; TCRdb lists only in-frame clones, some missing. The sample has 300,000 to 400,000 clones, 88% seen once. Source: peripheral blood, taken in a trial of Ad26.COV2.S vaccine versus placebo. These receptor sequences come from a person aged 18 to 59 who received the Ad26.COV2.S COVID-19 vaccine or a placebo. The conserved cysteine and the conserved F or W are not part of the CDR3 here. Each record gives: V gene, J gene, CDR3 protein.

>TRBV30|TRBJ2-7
AWRNMGQGPFLY
>TRBV30|TRBJ2-7
AWSSYEQY
>TRBV27|TRBJ2-1
ASKGQLYSEQF
>TRBV5-1|TRBJ1-2
ASSLLRGRGYGYT
>TRBV5-1|TRBJ1-5
ASSLAGTANQPQH
>TRBV30|TRBJ1-6
AWTTRVGGSSYNSPLH
>TRBV12-3/TRBV12-4|TRBJ2-7
ASTRQGNYEQY
>TRBV7-9|TRBJ1-2
ASSYPGQGGYGYT
>TRBV15|TRBJ1-6
ATSTGVHNSPLH
>TRBV2|TRBJ1-5
ASSDATERNQPQH
>TRBV12-5|TRBJ1-6
ASGVGQGDSPLH
>TRBV14|TRBJ2-7
ASSHQGTYEQY
>TRBV6-5|TRBJ1-1
ASTPIRGVTEAF
>TRBV19|TRBJ1-6
ASRGGVGRGSPLH
>TRBV7-3|TRBJ1-1
ASSLAGANTEAF
>TRBV28|TRBJ2-1
ASSLSPGANEQF
>TRBV19|TRBJ1-1
ASSRGMNTEAF
>TRBV18|TRBJ2-3
ASSPPGGPTDTQY
>TRBV28|TRBJ1-5
ASRTAAQPQH
>TRBV7-9|TRBJ2-7
ASSSPIEGAIYEQY
>TRBV15|TRBJ1-4
ATSTKTMFTTNEKLF
>TRBV7-2|TRBJ2-6
ASSLVTSGANVLT
>TRBV28|TRBJ1-2
ASSFDRGYGYT
>TRBV18|TRBJ1-5
ASSRHRDQPQH
>TRBV6-5|TRBJ1-1
ASSYTRNTEAF
>TRBV7-9|TRBJ1-4
AGQGDGEKLF
>TRBV12-5|TRBJ1-1
ASGLGQGTEAF
>TRBV5-4|TRBJ2-3
ASSGPRRSYTDTQY
>TRBV2|TRBJ1-5
ASTKGTVNQPQH
>TRBV7-9|TRBJ1-2
ASSPSADYGYT
>TRBV7-9|TRBJ1-2
ASSVDGYYGYT
>TRBV6-5|TRBJ1-4
ASSPGGKLF
>TRBV30|TRBJ2-7
AWKGTYEQY
>TRBV10-3|TRBJ2-6
AIRGTDSSGANVLT
>TRBV9|TRBJ2-7
ASSVSGSFSYEQY
>TRBV5-4|TRBJ2-2
ASSLLGQSTGELF
>TRBV6-2/TRBV6-3|TRBJ1-4
ASSYGRGQDNEKLF
>TRBV5-8|TRBJ2-6
ASSFQDRANVLT
>TRBV3-1/TRBV3-2|TRBJ1-2
ASSPYEQGHIYGYT
>TRBV24-1|TRBJ2-1
ATSEASGRRGLLDEQF
>TRBV29-1|TRBJ1-1
SGGGTSTEAF
>TRBV6-2/TRBV6-3|TRBJ1-5
ASSWGTVSNQPQH
>TRBV7-9|TRBJ2-1
ASSTRTRPNEQF
>TRBV30|TRBJ2-7
AWSISGGARREQY
>TRBV27|TRBJ2-7
ASSLGGVSYEQY
>TRBV28|TRBJ2-3
ASSFLSGTAVTQY
>TRBV5-6|TRBJ1-2
ASSFVGDGYT
>TRBV28|TRBJ1-3
ASSSSGSGNTIY
>TRBV5-1|TRBJ2-7
ASSLAVPAYEQY
>TRBV4-3|TRBJ2-1
ASSQELRRDNEQF
>TRBV25-1|TRBJ2-5
ASGSSGLEETQY
>TRBV28|TRBJ2-6
ASSPLIPGANVLT